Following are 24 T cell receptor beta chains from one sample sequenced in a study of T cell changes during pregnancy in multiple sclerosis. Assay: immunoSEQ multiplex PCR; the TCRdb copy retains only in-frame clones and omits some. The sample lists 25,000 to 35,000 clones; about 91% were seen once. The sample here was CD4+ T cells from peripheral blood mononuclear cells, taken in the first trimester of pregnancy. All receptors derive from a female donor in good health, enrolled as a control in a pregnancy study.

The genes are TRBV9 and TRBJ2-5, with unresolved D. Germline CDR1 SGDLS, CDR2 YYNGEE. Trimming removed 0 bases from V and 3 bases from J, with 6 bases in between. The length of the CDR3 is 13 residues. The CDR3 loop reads CASSVAPEETQYF. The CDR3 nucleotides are TGTGCCAGCAGCGTAGCTCCCGAAGAGACCCAGTACTTC.

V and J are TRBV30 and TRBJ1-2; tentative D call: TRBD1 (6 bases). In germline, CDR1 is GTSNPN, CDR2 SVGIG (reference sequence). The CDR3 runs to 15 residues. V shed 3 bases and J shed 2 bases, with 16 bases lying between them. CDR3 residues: CAWSLGHGSNYGYTF. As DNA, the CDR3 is TGTGCCTGGAGCCTGGGACACGGATCCAACTATGGCTACACCTTC.

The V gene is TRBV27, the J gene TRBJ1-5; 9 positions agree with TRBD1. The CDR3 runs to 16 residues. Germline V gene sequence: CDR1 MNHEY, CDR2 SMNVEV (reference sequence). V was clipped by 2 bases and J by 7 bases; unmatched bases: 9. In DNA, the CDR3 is TGTGCCAGCAGTTTACAGGGACAGGGTTCGACGCAGCCCCAGCATTTT. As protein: CASSLQGQGSTQPQHF.

The CDR3 loop reads CASSSTSGEFGETQYF. CDR3 coding DNA: TGTGCCAGCAGCTCGACTAGCGGGGAGTTCGGAGAGACCCAGTACTTC. The chain has TRBV7-6 and TRBJ2-5, with 11 bases aligning to TRBD2. CDR3 length equals 16 residues. The trim removed 4 bases at V and 4 bases at J, leaving 8 bases unmatched. Germline-derived CDR1 and CDR2 are SGHVS and FNYEAQ.

CDR3: CASSLPGGAGEVSDTQYF. The CDR3 bases are TGCGCCAGCAGCCTCCCCGGAGGTGCGGGGGAGGTTTCGGATACGCAGTATTTT. The chain links TRBV4-1 to TRBJ2-3; 7 nucleotides line up with TRBD2. The germline gives CDR1 MGHRA, CDR2 YSYEKL. V lost 4 bases to trimming and J lost 6 bases; unmatched junction nucleotides: 19. The CDR3 is made up of 18 amino acids.

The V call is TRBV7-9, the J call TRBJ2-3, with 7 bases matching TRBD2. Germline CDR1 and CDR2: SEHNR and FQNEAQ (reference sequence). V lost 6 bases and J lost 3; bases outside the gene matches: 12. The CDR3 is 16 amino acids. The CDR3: CASRPVGGGSTDTQYF. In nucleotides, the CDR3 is TGTGCCAGCAGACCGGTCGGCGGGGGTAGTACAGATACGCAGTATTTT.

CDR3 protein: CASSVAGGSDTQYF. In nucleotides, the CDR3 is TGTGCCAGCAGCGTAGCGGGGGGGTCAGATACGCAGTATTTT. The chain has TRBV9 and TRBJ2-3; TRBD2 matches at 8 bases. Per the germline V gene, CDR1 is SGDLS and CDR2 is YYNGEE. The length of the CDR3 is 14 residues. The V and J ends lost 0 bases and 4 bases, in that order; junction bases with no gene match: 1.

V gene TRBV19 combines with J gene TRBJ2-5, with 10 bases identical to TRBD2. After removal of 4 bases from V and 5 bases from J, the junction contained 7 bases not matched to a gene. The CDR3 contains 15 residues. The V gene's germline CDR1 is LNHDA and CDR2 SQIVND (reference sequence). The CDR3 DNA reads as TGTGCCAGTAGTAAACTAGCGGGGACTGGGGAGACCCAGTACTTC. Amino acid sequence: CASSKLAGTGETQYF.

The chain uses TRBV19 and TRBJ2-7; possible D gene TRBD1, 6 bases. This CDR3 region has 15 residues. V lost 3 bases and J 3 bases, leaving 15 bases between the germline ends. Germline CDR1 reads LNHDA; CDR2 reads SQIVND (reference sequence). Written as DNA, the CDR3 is TGTGCCAGTAGTATCGGGACAATAGAAAGCTACGAGCAGTACTTC. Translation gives CASSIGTIESYEQYF.

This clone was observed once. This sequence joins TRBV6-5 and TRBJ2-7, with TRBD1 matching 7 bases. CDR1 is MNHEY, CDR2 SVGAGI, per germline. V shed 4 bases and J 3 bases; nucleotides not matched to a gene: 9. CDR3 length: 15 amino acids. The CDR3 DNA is TGTGCCAGCAGTTTGGGACAGCCTCTTTACTACGAGCAGTACTTC. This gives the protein CASSLGQPLYYEQYF.

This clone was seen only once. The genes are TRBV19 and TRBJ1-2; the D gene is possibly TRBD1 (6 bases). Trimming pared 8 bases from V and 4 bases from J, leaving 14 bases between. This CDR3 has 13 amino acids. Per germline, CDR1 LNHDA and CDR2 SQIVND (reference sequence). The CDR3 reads CASSTGTPYGYTF. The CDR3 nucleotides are TGTGCCAGTTCTACCGGGACACCCTATGGCTACACCTTC.

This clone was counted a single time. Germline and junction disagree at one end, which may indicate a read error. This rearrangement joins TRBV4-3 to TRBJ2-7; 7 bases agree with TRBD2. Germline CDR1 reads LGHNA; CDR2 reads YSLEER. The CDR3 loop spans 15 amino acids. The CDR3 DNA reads TGCGCCAGCAGCCAAGATCTGCACAACTGGGGGGGTACCGTCTTC. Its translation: CASSQDLHNWGGTVF.

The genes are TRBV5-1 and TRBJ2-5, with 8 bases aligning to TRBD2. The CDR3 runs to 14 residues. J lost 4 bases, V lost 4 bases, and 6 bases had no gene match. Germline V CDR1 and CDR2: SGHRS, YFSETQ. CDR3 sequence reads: CASSPISGAETQYF. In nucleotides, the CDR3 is TGCGCCAGCAGCCCGATTAGCGGGGCAGAGACCCAGTACTTC.

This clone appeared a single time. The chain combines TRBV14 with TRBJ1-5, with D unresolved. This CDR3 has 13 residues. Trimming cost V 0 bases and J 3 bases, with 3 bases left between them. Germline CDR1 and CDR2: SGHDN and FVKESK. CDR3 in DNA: TGTGCCAGCAGCCAAGACTCCAATCAGCCCCAGCATTTT. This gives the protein CASSQDSNQPQHF.

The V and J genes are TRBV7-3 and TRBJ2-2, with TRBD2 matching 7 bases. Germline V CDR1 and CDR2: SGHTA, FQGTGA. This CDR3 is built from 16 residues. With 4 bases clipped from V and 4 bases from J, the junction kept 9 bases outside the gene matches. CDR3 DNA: TGTGCCAGCAGCTCCCGGGGGGACCCAACCACCGGGGAGCTGTTTTTT. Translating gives CASSSRGDPTTGELFF.

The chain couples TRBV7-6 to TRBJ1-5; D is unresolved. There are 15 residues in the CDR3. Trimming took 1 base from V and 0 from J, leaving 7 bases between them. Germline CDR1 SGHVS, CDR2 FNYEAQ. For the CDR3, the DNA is TGTGCCAGCAGCTTAGATTCGGGTAGCAATCAGCCCCAGCATTTT. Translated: CASSLDSGSNQPQHF.

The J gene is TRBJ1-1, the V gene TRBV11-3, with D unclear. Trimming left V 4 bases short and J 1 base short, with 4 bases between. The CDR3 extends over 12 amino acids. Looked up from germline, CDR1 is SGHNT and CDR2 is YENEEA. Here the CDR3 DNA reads TGTGCCAGCAGCTCGGGGAACACTGAAGCTTTCTTT. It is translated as CASSSGNTEAFF.

The CDR3, as DNA: TGTGCCATCAGTGAGTCGTCCCGGAGGAGTAATGAGCAGTTCTTC. Translated, it gives CAISESSRRSNEQFF. The V gene is TRBV10-3, the J gene TRBJ2-1; possible D gene TRBD2, 5 bases. Germline V CDR1 and CDR2: ENHRY, SYGVKD. V was shortened by 0 bases and J by 7 bases, with 13 bases between the two germline ends. This CDR3 is built from 15 residues.

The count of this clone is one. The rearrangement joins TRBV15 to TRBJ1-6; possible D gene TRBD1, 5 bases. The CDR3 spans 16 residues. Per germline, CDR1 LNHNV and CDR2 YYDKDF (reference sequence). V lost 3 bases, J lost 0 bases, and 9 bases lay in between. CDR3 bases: TGTGCCACCAGCAGGGACAAGAGCTCCTATAATTCACCCCTCCACTTT. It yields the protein CATSRDKSSYNSPLHF.

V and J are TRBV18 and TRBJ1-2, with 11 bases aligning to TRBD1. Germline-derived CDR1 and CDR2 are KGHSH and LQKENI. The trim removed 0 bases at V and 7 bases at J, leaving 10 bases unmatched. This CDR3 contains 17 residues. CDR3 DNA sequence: TGTGCCAGCTCACCACCCAGGGGACAGGGGGTCCCAGCTGGCTACACCTTC. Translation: CASSPPRGQGVPAGYTF.

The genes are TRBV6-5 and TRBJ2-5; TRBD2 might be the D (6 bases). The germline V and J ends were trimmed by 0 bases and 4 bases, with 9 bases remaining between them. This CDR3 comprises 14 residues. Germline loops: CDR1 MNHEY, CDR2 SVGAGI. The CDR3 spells CASSYSGGTETQYF. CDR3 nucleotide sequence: TGTGCCAGCAGTTACTCGGGGGGTACAGAGACCCAGTACTTC.

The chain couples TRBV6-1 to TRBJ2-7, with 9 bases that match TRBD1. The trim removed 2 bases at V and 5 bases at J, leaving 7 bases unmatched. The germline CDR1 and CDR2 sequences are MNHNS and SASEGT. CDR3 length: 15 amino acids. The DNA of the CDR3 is TGTGCCAGCAGTGAACCCGGGACAGGGATGGACGAGCAGTACTTC. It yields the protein CASSEPGTGMDEQYF.

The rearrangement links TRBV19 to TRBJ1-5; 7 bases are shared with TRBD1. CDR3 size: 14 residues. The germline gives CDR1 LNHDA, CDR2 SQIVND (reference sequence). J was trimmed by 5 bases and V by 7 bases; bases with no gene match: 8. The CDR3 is CASKGLQGYQPQHF. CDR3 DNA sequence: TGTGCCAGTAAAGGGTTACAGGGGTATCAGCCCCAGCATTTT.

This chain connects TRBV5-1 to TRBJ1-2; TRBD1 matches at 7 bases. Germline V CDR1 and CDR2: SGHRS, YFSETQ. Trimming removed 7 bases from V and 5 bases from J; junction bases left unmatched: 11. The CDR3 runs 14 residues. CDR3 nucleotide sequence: TGCGCCAGCCGCCCGACAGGGTCTGGTTATGGCTACACCTTC. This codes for CASRPTGSGYGYTF.